The 29 T cell receptor beta chains in this list originate from one sample, sequenced in a study of graft-versus-host responses after intestinal transplantation. TCRdb's copy holds only in-frame clones and misses some; the assay was immunoSEQ multiplex PCR. Among approximately 15,000 clones listed, 80% to 90% were seen once. The specimen comprised PBMCs, sampled approximately 110 days after intestinal transplant. These receptors all come from a human patient who received an intestinal transplant, so some T cells may come from the graft donor.

This sequence joins TRBV6-5 and TRBJ1-5, with no clear D. Germline CDR1 reads MNHEY; CDR2 reads SVGAGI. The CDR3 totals 13 residues. The V and J ends lost 5 bases and 6 bases respectively, with 11 bases between them. Here the CDR3 reads CASSEMLGQPQHF. The DNA of the CDR3 is TGTGCCAGCAGTGAAATGCTGGGTCAGCCCCAGCATTTT.

The rearrangement joins TRBV6-1 to TRBJ1-1; TRBD1 matches at 7 bases. V trimming: 4 bases; J trimming: 7 bases; junction bases outside the gene matches: 9. CDR3 size: 14 residues. The germline V gene has CDR1 MNHNS and CDR2 SASEGT. The CDR3 region has the DNA TGTGCCAGCAGTGCCCCCGGGACAGCTTTTGAAGCTTTCTTT. Translating it yields CASSAPGTAFEAFF.

The chain uses TRBV4-1 and TRBJ2-3, with D perhaps assigned TRBD1 or TRBD2 (5 bases each). This CDR3 has 14 amino acids. The germline V gene has CDR1 MGHRA and CDR2 YSYEKL. V lost 1 base, J lost 6 bases, and 11 bases lay in between. The CDR3 loop is CASSQVSGTDTQYF. The CDR3 nucleotides read TGCGCCAGCAGCCAAGTGTCGGGGACGGATACGCAGTATTTT.

This clone was observed a few times. The V call is TRBV7-5, the J call TRBJ2-1; the table calls TRBD2, which could not be checked here. TRBV7-5 is termed a pseudogene. The CDR3 has 11 residues. CDR3 protein: CASSLGGEQFF. Here the CDR3 DNA reads TGTGCCAGCAGCTTAGGAGGGGAGCAGTTCTTC.

V gene TRBV2 combines with J gene TRBJ2-2; D is perhaps TRBD1 or TRBD2 (5 bases each). The germline V gene has CDR1 SNHLY and CDR2 FYNNEI. The CDR3 is 16 amino acids. V lost 6 bases to trimming and J lost 2 bases, with 16 bases between them. The CDR3 DNA is TGTGCCAGCAGCCTTAACGAGGGGACCAACACCGGGGAGCTGTTTTTT. Translation gives CASSLNEGTNTGELFF.

This rearrangement joins TRBV7-9 to TRBJ2-1; 7 nucleotides align to TRBD2. The CDR3 is 16 amino acids. CDR1 and CDR2 (germline): SEHNR, FQNEAQ (reference sequence). V trimming: 5 bases; J trimming: 4 bases; junction bases outside the gene matches: 11. CDR3 protein: CASSPDSGLKYNEQFF. The CDR3 bases are TGTGCCAGCAGCCCCGATAGCGGGTTAAAATACAATGAGCAGTTCTTC.

The chain combines TRBV11-2 with TRBJ2-6; unclear D gene. The CDR3 is made up of 17 amino acids. Trimming took off 0 bases at V and 0 bases at J, with 9 bases between the two ends. The germline V gene has CDR1 SGHAT and CDR2 FQNNGV. The CDR3 coding sequence is TGTGCCAGCAGCTTAGAATCCACAACCTCTGGGGCCAACGTCCTGACTTTC. It is translated as CASSLESTTSGANVLTF.

V is TRBV9 and J is TRBJ1-1, with D possibly matching TRBD1 (5 bases). This CDR3 contains 13 residues. Germline assignment: CDR1 SGDLS and CDR2 YYNGEE. V was clipped by 4 bases and J by 5 bases, with 12 bases between them. The CDR3: CASSPSRGTEAFF. The DNA for the CDR3 is TGTGCCAGCAGCCCAAGTAGGGGTACTGAAGCTTTCTTT. Complete variable domain (other parts from reference TRBV9 and TRBJ1-1): DSGVTQTPKHLITATGQRVTLRCSPRSGDLSVYWYQQSLDQGLQFLIQYYNGEERAKGNILERFSAQQFPDLHSELNLSSLELGDSALYFCASSPSRGTEAFFGQGTRLTVV.

This clone occurred a few times. The chain links TRBV7-3 to TRBJ2-7, with a possible D match to TRBD2 (5 bases). The V gene lost 2 bases and the J gene lost 1 base, with 12 bases spanning the gap. CDR3 length: 15 amino acids. Germline values: CDR1 SGHTA, CDR2 FQGTGA. The CDR3: CASSLRRGESYEQYF. In DNA form, the CDR3 reads TGTGCCAGCAGCTTACGTCGGGGTGAATCCTACGAGCAGTACTTC.

The chain combines TRBV9 with TRBJ2-3, with D maybe TRBD2 (5 bases). Germline CDR1 reads SGDLS; CDR2 reads YYNGEE. The CDR3 runs to 15 residues. Trimming removed 4 bases from V and 0 bases from J, with 12 bases in between. The CDR3 loop is CASSPWERSTDTQYF. In nucleotides, the CDR3 is TGTGCCAGCAGCCCCTGGGAGCGGAGCACAGATACGCAGTATTTT.

In nucleotides, the CDR3 is TGTGCCTGGAGTGACGCAAGTGAAAAACTGTTTTTT. Protein: CAWSDASEKLFF. The V and J genes are TRBV30 and TRBJ1-4; the D is unclear. Germline values: CDR1 GTSNPN, CDR2 SVGIG (reference sequence). This CDR3 has 12 residues. Between the trimmed V and J ends, which lost 1 base and 7 bases, there was a span of 7 bases. The variable domain in full, completed from reference TRBV30 and TRBJ1-4, reads SQTIHQWPATLVQPVGSPLSLECTVEGTSNPNLYWYRQAAGRGLQLLFYSVGIGQISSEVPQNLSASRPQDRQFILSSKKLLLSDSGFYLCAWSDASEKLFFGSGTQLSVL.

The chain employs TRBV7-6 and TRBJ2-1; 8 nucleotides agree with TRBD1. V trimming: 1 base; J trimming: 7 bases; junction bases outside the gene matches: 3. The CDR3 consists of 14 residues. Per the germline V gene, CDR1 is SGHVS and CDR2 is FNYEAQ. CDR3 sequence (DNA): TGTGCCAGCAGCTTAGTTGGGACAGGTAATGAGCAGTTCTTC. As protein: CASSLVGTGNEQFF.

The V gene is TRBV7-3, the J gene TRBJ2-3; 11 bases fit TRBD1. J gave up 3 bases and V 0 bases, and 2 bases lay outside the gene matches. Germline V CDR1 and CDR2: SGHTA, FQGTGA. The CDR3 length is 16 residues. CDR3 region: CASSLTGTGGTDTQYF. The CDR3 nucleotides are TGTGCCAGCAGCTTAACGGGGACAGGGGGTACAGATACGCAGTATTTT. Variable domain in full (rest from reference TRBV7-3 and TRBJ2-3): GAGVSQTPSNKVTEKGKYVELRCDPISGHTALYWYRQSLGQGPEFLIYFQGTGAADDSGLPNDRFFAVRPEGSVSTLKIQRTERGDSAVYLCASSLTGTGGTDTQYFGPGTRLTVL.

The chain carries TRBV28 and TRBJ2-5; no firm D call. Trimming left V 3 bases short and J 4 bases short, with 15 bases between. CDR3 length: 15 residues. The germline CDR1 and CDR2 sequences are MDHEN and SYDVKM. The CDR3 DNA is TGTGCCAGCAGTTTGGTTACCGTTCTGAGAGAGACCCAGTACTTC. The encoded protein is CASSLVTVLRETQYF.

The chain has TRBV5-4 and TRBJ2-1, with D perhaps being TRBD1 or TRBD2 (5 bases each). CDR3 length equals 12 residues. Germline lookup yields CDR1 SGHNT and CDR2 YYREEE (reference sequence). V gave up 4 bases and J gave up 8 bases, with 10 bases separating them. DNA for the CDR3: TGTGCCAGCAGCCGGAGAGGGGATGAGCAGTTCTTC. It is translated as CASSRRGDEQFF. Full variable domain (missing parts from reference TRBV5-4 and TRBJ2-1): ETGVTQSPTHLIKTRGQQVTLRCSSQSGHNTVSWYQQALGQGPQFIFQYYREEENGRGNFPPRFSGLQFPNYSSELNVNALELDDSALYLCASSRRGDEQFFGPGTRLTVL.

This rearrangement joins TRBV10-3 to TRBJ2-2, with 8 bases identical to TRBD1. The CDR3 has 14 amino acids. Germline V gene data show CDR1 as ENHRY and CDR2 as SYGVKD. J was trimmed by 4 bases and V by 6 bases; bases with no gene match: 4. CDR3 nucleotides: TGTGCCATCAGCGGACAGGGAGGCACCGGGGAGCTGTTTTTT. It is translated as CAISGQGGTGELFF.

The chain employs TRBV7-9 and TRBJ1-3, with 8 bases identical to TRBD1. Germline V gene data show CDR1 as SEHNR and CDR2 as FQNEAQ (reference sequence). The CDR3 length is 15 residues. Trimming took 5 bases from V and 4 from J; bases not matched to a gene: 7. In DNA, the CDR3 is TGTGCCAGCAGCCCAGGGGGCCTGAGAGGAAACACCATATATTTT. Translated: CASSPGGLRGNTIYF. Combining the CDR3 with reference TRBV7-9 and TRBJ1-3 gives the whole variable domain DTGVSQNPRHKITKRGQNVTFRCDPISEHNRLYWYRQTLGQGPEFLTYFQNEAQLEKSRLLSDRFSAERPKGSFSTLEIQRTEQGDSAMYLCASSPGGLRGNTIYFGEGSWLTVV.

This chain links TRBV28 with TRBJ2-5; 9 bases align to TRBD1. The end of the DNA fits TRBJ2-7 better, so the J call may be wrong. The length of the CDR3 is 13 residues. Germline V gives CDR1 MDHEN, CDR2 SYDVKM. The CDR3 nucleotides are TGTGCCAGCAGTTTGGGACAGGGCTACGAGCAGTACTTC. It codes for CASSLGQGYEQYF.

The chain combines TRBV5-1 with TRBJ1-4; a weak D match, TRBD1 (5 bases). The V gene lost 1 base and the J gene lost 3 bases, with 13 bases spanning the gap. From germline, CDR1 is SGHRS and CDR2 YFSETQ. The CDR3 is made up of 16 amino acids. The CDR3, as DNA: TGCGCCAGCAGCTTGCCGATCTCGGGGCCTAATGAAAAACTGTTTTTT. Translated, it gives CASSLPISGPNEKLFF.

The chain uses TRBV5-6 and TRBJ1-2; 7 bases fit TRBD1. The CDR3 is 14 amino acids. With 2 bases clipped from V and 2 bases from J, the junction kept 3 bases outside the gene matches. Germline V gene lookup returns CDR1 SGHDT and CDR2 YYEEEE. The CDR3 reads CASSFGTVNYGYTF. In DNA, the CDR3 is TGTGCCAGCAGCTTCGGGACAGTAAACTATGGCTACACCTTC.

This clone was seen once. The same CDR3 also results from other DNA sequences found in this sample. The chain combines TRBV27 with TRBJ2-4; 7 bases line up with TRBD2. The CDR3 spans 15 residues. V was pared by 9 bases and J by 6 bases, with 14 bases of the junction left unmatched. CDR1 and CDR2 from the germline V gene are MNHEY and SMNVEV (reference sequence). In DNA form, the CDR3 reads TGTGCCAGTAGCCTCAAGAGCGGGATGGGAAACATTCAGTACTTC. Translation gives CASSLKSGMGNIQYF.

V gene TRBV9 combines with J gene TRBJ2-1; D is undetermined. Germline V gives CDR1 SGDLS, CDR2 YYNGEE. CDR3 length: 13 residues. Trimming removed 0 bases at V and 6 bases at J, with 7 bases between. CDR3 sequence (DNA): TGTGCCAGCAGCGTAGTGACGGCCAATGAGCAGTTCTTC. Protein sequence: CASSVVTANEQFF.

Comments on this clone: In the same sample, other DNA sequences code for this CDR3. The chain joins TRBV4-1 to TRBJ1-2; a possible D gene is TRBD1 (5 bases). This CDR3 spans 16 amino acids. V lost 4 bases, J lost 5 bases, and 20 bases lay in between. CDR1 is MGHRA, CDR2 YSYEKL, per germline. DNA of the CDR3: TGCGCCAGCAGCCGTAACACAGGAGGGCCTCTATATGGCTACACCTTC. It specifies CASSRNTGGPLYGYTF.

This clone came up once. The chain is built from TRBV19 and TRBJ2-7; 7 positions match TRBD2. V lost 5 bases and J lost 0; bases outside the gene matches: 1. CDR1 is LNHDA and CDR2 is SQIVND in the germline V gene (reference sequence). The length of the CDR3 is 13 residues. CDR3 sequence (DNA): TGTGCCAGTAGTGGGACTAACTCCTACGAGCAGTACTTC. Its translation is CASSGTNSYEQYF.

V usage is TRBV7-8 and J usage is TRBJ2-7; the D gene is possibly TRBD1 (6 bases). Germline V CDR1 and CDR2: SGHVS, FQNEAQ. Trimming shortened V by 0 bases and J by 7 bases, and 10 bases separated the two germline ends. The CDR3 has 13 amino acids. CDR3 in DNA: TGTGCCAGCAGCTTAGCGCAGGGGCGGGAGCAGTACTTC. This translates into CASSLAQGREQYF.

The genes are TRBV27 and TRBJ2-3, with 10 bases matching TRBD2. The CDR3 contains 15 residues. CDR1 and CDR2 from the germline V gene are MNHEY and SMNVEV (reference sequence). With 5 bases clipped from V and 1 base from J, the junction kept 3 bases outside the gene matches. Written as DNA, the CDR3 is TGTGCCAGCAGTAGAGGGACTAGCGGCACAGATACGCAGTATTTT. It codes for CASSRGTSGTDTQYF.

This clone has a handful of counts. This chain links TRBV6-6 with TRBJ1-3; D may be TRBD1 (5 bases). V lost 2 bases and J 1 base, leaving 9 bases between the germline ends. The CDR3 has 15 amino acids. Looked up from germline, CDR1 is MNHNY and CDR2 is SVGAGI (reference sequence). This chain's CDR3 is CASSYGASSGNTIYF. The CDR3 DNA follows: TGTGCCAGCAGTTACGGGGCATCGTCTGGAAACACCATATATTTT.

This clone has only one observation. V is TRBV9 and J is TRBJ2-7; D unresolved. The CDR3 has 15 amino acids. V was clipped by 0 bases and J by 2 bases, with 12 bases between them. From germline, CDR1 is SGDLS and CDR2 YYNGEE. The CDR3 reads CASSVDPHYAYEQYF. CDR3 sequence (DNA): TGTGCCAGCAGCGTAGACCCCCACTACGCCTACGAGCAGTACTTC.

The chain joins TRBV4-3 to TRBJ2-5; 7 bases line up with TRBD2. With V trimmed by 4 bases and J by 0 bases, 11 bases remained unmatched. This CDR3 spans 17 amino acids. Germline V gene sequence: CDR1 LGHNA, CDR2 YSLEER. Here the CDR3 DNA reads TGCGCCAGCAGCCCGACCGGAGCGGGAACGTACCAAGAGACCCAGTACTTC. As protein: CASSPTGAGTYQETQYF.